The clone carrying this T cell receptor (beta chain) was observed at least ten times. This sample was taken from a study of T cells after yellow fever vaccination. At the level of the study: Preparation of the low-cell-number fractions used SMART-Seq v4 Ultra Low Input.

Germline-derived CDR1 and CDR2 are LNHNV and YYDKDF (reference sequence). The CDR3 spans 15 residues. The V end was cut by 5 bases, the J end by 8 bases, with 21 bases between. TCRdb reanalysed the 5' RACE reads using MiXCR and keeps one entry per CDR3 protein. The sample comprises more than 20,000 distinct CDR3 sequences, 5.5% of which are singletons, and 12% rests with the top ten. Overall study findings and caveats: Contaminants from the bulk population, in the form of abundant clonotypes, could be found in FACS-sorted repertoires. Booster sampling recovered most clones from primary vaccination (roughly 96% CD4, roughly 88% CD8).

The chain links TRBV15 to TRBJ1-2; tentative D call: TRBD1 (6 bases). The sequence derives from a young man who received the YFV17D yellow fever vaccine. This specimen consisted of PBMCs, either bulk or a sorted T-cell subset (CD4+, CD8+, memory, or dextramer-sorted; not recorded which), obtained 15 days after the yellow fever booster vaccination. This chain's CDR3 is CATSDLGGKSWGYTF. As DNA, the CDR3 is TGTGCCACCAGCGACCTCGGGGGCAAGTCCTGGGGCTACACCTTC.